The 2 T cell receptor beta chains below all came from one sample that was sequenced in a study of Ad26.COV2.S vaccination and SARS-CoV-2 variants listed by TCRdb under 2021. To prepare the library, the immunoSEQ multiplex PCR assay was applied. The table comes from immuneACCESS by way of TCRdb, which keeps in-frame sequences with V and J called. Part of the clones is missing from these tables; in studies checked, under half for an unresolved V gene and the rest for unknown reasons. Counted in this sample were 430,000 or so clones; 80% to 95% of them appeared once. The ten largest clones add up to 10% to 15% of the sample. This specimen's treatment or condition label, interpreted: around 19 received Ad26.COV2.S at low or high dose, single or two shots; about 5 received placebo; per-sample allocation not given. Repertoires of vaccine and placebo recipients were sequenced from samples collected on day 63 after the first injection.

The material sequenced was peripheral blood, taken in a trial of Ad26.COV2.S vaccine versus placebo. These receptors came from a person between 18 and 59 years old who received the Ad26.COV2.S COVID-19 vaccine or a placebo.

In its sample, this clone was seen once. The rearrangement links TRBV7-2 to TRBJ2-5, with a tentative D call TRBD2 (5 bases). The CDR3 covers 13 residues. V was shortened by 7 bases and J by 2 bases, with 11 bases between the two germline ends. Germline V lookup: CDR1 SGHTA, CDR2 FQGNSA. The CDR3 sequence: CASTPTGQETQYF. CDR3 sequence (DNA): TGTGCCAGCACCCCCACGGGGCAAGAGACCCAGTACTTC.

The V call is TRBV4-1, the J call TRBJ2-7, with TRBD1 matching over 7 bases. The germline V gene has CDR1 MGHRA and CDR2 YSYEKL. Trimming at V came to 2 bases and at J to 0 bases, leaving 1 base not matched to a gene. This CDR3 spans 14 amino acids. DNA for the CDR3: TGCGCCAGCAGCCAACAGGGGGTCTCCTACGAGCAGTACTTC. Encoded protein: CASSQQGVSYEQYF.